Sequencing of this T cell receptor beta chain was carried out in a study of blood T cell repertoires in COVID-19. The method was immunoSEQ multiplex PCR; TCRdb's version includes in-frame clones alone and lacks a portion of them. The data contain some 190,000 clones, approximately 85% of them singletons. Sequenced: peripheral blood. This receptor was taken from a man aged 80 or over with COVID-19, enrolled during active disease.

This chain's CDR3 is CASSESAGVGANVLTF. DNA for the CDR3: TGCGCCAGCAGTGAGTCGGCGGGGGTAGGGGCCAACGTCCTGACTTTC. The chain is built from TRBV10-1 and TRBJ2-6; 7 nucleotides align to TRBD2. Germline-derived CDR1 and CDR2 are WNHNN and SYGVQD (reference sequence). Trimming at V came to 0 bases and at J to 4 bases, leaving 3 bases not matched to a gene. There are 16 residues in the CDR3.